This entry is about one T cell receptor beta chain. What it recognizes is unknown. The identical CDR3 is also encoded by other nucleotide sequences in the sample. The source of the sample is a study of shared clonotypes between healthy human individuals. Broader study findings: Rarefaction analysis demonstrated incomplete sorted-subset sequencing notwithstanding large depth. Against clonotypes common to all four donors, non-shared ones had lower generation probabilities. Memory subsets had estimated richness that was generally smaller than that of naive subsets.

CDR1 SGHVS and CDR2 FQNEAQ come from the germline V gene. Trimming pared 0 bases from V and 4 bases from J, leaving 2 bases between. The CDR3 length is 12 residues. Produced via immunoSEQ multiplex PCR; TCRdb's table is partial and in-frame only. The sample lists around 700,000 clones, under 95% occurring once. Positively selected for CCR7, the CD45RO-negative cells used as naive CD8 cells excluded terminally differentiated effector memory CD45RA+ cells. Free of recent acute infections or vaccinations, the donors were healthy HIV-negative adults. This TCR was recovered from a man between 25 and 39 years old in good health. J is TRBJ2-3 and V is TRBV7-8; D unclear. Sample: naive CD8+ T cells sorted from blood. CDR3 DNA: TGTGCCAGCAGCTTAGCCGCAGATACGCAGTATTTT. It translates to CASSLAADTQYF.